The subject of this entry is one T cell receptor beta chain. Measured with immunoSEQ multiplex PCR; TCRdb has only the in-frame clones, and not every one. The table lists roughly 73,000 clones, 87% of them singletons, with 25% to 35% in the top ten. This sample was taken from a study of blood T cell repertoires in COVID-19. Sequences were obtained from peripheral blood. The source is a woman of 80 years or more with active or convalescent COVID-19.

In nucleotides, the CDR3 is TGTGCCAGCAACCTCGTAGGCGGGGGGGTGGAAGATACGCAGTATTTT. Translation: CASNLVGGGVEDTQYF. This chain links TRBV9 with TRBJ2-3, with TRBD2 matching 9 bases. Germline CDR1 reads SGDLS; CDR2 reads YYNGEE. The ends lost 6 bases at V and 5 bases at J; junction bases unmatched: 13. The CDR3 loop spans 16 amino acids.